The rows below give T cell receptor beta chains drawn from one sample of a study of blood T cell repertoires in COVID-19. The repertoire was sequenced with immunoSEQ multiplex PCR; TCRdb's copy has only in-frame clones and lacks some. The sample contains about 220,000 clones, about 85% of which appear only once. The sequencing input was peripheral blood. All receptors come from a man aged 50-59 years who had recovered from COVID-19. CDR3s include the opening cysteine and the closing phenylalanine or tryptophan. D genes are given only for firm matches. Clone size is given for some rows only: seen once, a few or many times, or a class if the clone is expanded.

v_gene	j_gene	abundance	d_gene	CDR3nt	CDR3aa
TRBV19	TRBJ2-5	-	TRBD2	TGTGCCAGTAGAAAGGGACTAGCGGGACAAGAGACCCAGTACTTC	CASRKGLAGQETQYF
TRBV27	TRBJ1-5	few	-	TGTGCCACTCCCGGGGGGCGGCATCAGCCCCAGCATTTT	CATPGGRHQPQHF
TRBV11-2	TRBJ1-4	-	TRBD1	TGTGCCAGCAGCCCTCTGGGACAGGGGGCGTCTAATGAAAAACTGTTTTTT	CASSPLGQGASNEKLFF
TRBV2	TRBJ1-1	-	-	TGTGCCAGCAGCCACAGACCAATGAACACTGAAGCTTTCTTT	CASSHRPMNTEAFF
TRBV28	TRBJ2-1	-	-	TGTGCCAGCAGTCACCCGGGAAATGGCCGCGGGGAGCAGTTCTTC	CASSHPGNGRGEQFF
TRBV9	TRBJ2-2	-	TRBD2	TGTGCCAGCAGCGAGAGGGGACTAGCGGATAACACCGGGGAGCTGTTTTTT	CASSERGLADNTGELFF
TRBV28	TRBJ2-1	-	TRBD1	TGTGCCAGCAGTTTTAACAGGGGGGTGGCCGAGCAGTTCTTC	CASSFNRGVAEQFF
TRBV7-9	TRBJ1-2	-	-	TGTGCCAGCAGCTTAGAGAGGGGGTATGGCTACACCTTC	CASSLERGYGYTF
TRBV5-4	TRBJ1-4	-	TRBD1	TGTGCCAGCAGCTTGGGGAGACAGGGTGGGGATGAAAAACTGTTTTTT	CASSLGRQGGDEKLFF
TRBV18	TRBJ2-2	-	-	TGTGCCAGCTCACCAGAACAGGGTTATGTCGCCGGGGAGCTGTTTTTT	CASSPEQGYVAGELFF